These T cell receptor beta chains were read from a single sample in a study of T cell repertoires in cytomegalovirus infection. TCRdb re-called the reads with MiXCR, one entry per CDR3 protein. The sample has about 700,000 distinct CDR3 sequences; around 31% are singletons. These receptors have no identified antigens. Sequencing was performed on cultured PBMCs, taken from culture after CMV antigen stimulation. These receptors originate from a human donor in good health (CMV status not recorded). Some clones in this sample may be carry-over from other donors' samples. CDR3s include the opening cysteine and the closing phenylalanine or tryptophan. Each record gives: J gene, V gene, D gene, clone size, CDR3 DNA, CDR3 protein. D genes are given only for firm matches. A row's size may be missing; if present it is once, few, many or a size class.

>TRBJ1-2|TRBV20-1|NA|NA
TGCAGTGCAACGCGACAGCTACTAGACTATGGCTACACCTTC
CSATRQLLDYGYTF
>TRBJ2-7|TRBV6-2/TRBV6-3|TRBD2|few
TGTGCCAGCAGGGCTGGGAGGGCTAGCTCCTACGAGCAGTACTTC
CASRAGRASSYEQYF
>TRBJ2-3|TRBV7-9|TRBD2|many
TGTGCCAGCAGCGCAACTAGCGGGGGACGAGATACGCAGTATTTT
CASSATSGGRDTQYF
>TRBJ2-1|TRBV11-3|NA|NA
TGTGCCAGCAGCCAAAGTCGTCGACAGAGCTCCTACAATGAGCAGTTCTTC
CASSQSRRQSSYNEQFF
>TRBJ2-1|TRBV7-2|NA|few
TGTGCCAGCAGCTTTCGTGGATTGCCCGATGAGCAGTTCTTC
CASSFRGLPDEQFF
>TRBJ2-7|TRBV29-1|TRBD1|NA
TGCAGCGCTACCCATTCCGGGACAGGGGCGCCGTACGAGCAGTACTTC
CSATHSGTGAPYEQYF
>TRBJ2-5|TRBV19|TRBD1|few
TGTGCCAGTAGCATCGACGCCGGGACAGGGCAAAAGACCCAGTACTTC
CASSIDAGTGQKTQYF
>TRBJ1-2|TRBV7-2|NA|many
TGTGCCAGCAGCGAGGACACCTATTCGAGTGGCTACACCTTC
CASSEDTYSSGYTF
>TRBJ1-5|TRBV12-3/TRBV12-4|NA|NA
TGTGCCAGCAGTTTAGAAGGACAGAATCAGCCCCAGCATTTT
CASSLEGQNQPQHF
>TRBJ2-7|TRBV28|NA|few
TGTGCCAGCAGTTTGATCCTCAGGGGGGCCTACGAGCAGTACTTC
CASSLILRGAYEQYF
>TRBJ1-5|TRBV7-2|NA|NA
TGTGCCAGCAGCTCTGAACAGATTCAGCCCCAGCATTTT
CASSSEQIQPQHF
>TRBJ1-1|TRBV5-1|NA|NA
TGCGCCAGCAGCTTGGACGTAGGGGCCATTGAAGCTTTCTTT
CASSLDVGAIEAFF
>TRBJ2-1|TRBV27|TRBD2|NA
TGTGCCAGCAGTAGTGGAGCGGGACTAGGGAACAATGAGCAGTTCTTC
CASSSGAGLGNNEQFF
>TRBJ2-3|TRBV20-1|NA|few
TGCAGTGCTGCGAAAACAGATACGCAGTATTTT
CSAAKTDTQYF
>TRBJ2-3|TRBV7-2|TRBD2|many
TGTGCCAGCAGCCTCCCCGGGGGGGCAGATACGCAGTATTTT
CASSLPGGADTQYF
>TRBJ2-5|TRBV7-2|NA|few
TGTGCCAGCAGCCCGCAAACAGGGCTGCAAGAGACCCAGTACTTC
CASSPQTGLQETQYF
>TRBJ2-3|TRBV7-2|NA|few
TGTGCCAGCAGCCCTGACACTTATACGCAGTATTTT
CASSPDTYTQYF
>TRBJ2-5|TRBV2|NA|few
TGTGCCAGCAGATCCGCCCAGACCCAGTACTTC
CASRSAQTQYF
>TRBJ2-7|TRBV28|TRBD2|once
TGTGCCAGCAGACTCTACGGGGGGGAATTCTACGAGCAGTACTTC
CASRLYGGEFYEQYF
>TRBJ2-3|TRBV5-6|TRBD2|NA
TGTGCCAGCAGCTTGGTCGTGGCTAGCGGGGGAGGTACGCAGTATTTT
CASSLVVASGGGTQYF
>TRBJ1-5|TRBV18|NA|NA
TGTGCCAGCTCACCCCCCGGGAGGGATGGCCAGCCCCAGCATTTT
CASSPPGRDGQPQHF
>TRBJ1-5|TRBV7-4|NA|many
TGTGCCAGCAGCTTCCGCCCGAACCCGACAGATAGCAATCAGCCCCAGCATTTT
CASSFRPNPTDSNQPQHF
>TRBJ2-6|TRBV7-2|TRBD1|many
TGTGCCAGCAGCTTACCCGGATCCGGGGACAGGGTAACTGGGGCCAACGTCCTGACTTTC
CASSLPGSGDRVTGANVLTF
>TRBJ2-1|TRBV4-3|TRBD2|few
TGCGCCAGCAGCCAAGATCTGGGAGCGGGAGGGGGCAATGAGCAGTTCTTC
CASSQDLGAGGGNEQFF
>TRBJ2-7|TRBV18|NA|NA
TGTGCCAGCTCATCCCTAGTGAGCGAGCAGTACTTC
CASSSLVSEQYF
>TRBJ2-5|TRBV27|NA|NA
TGTGCCAGCAGTTTGGCGGACAGCAAGACCCAGTACTTC
CASSLADSKTQYF
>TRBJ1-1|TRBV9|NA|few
TGTGCCAGCAGCGTCCCGAGGCGGGACAACACTGAAGCTTTCTTT
CASSVPRRDNTEAFF
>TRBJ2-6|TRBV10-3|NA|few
TGTGCCATCAGTGAGTCCCAGCGTTCAAGCTCTGGGGCCAACGTCCTGACTTTC
CAISESQRSSSGANVLTF
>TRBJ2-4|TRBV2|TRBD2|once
TGTGCCAGCAGTGAGGCGGGGGGGGCCAAAAACATTCAGTACTTC
CASSEAGGAKNIQYF
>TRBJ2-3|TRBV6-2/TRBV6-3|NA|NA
TGTGCCAGCAGTTACTTAGCGGACACAGATACGCAGTATTTT
CASSYLADTDTQYF
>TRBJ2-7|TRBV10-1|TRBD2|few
TGCGCCAGCAGTGACGGGCTAGCGGGAGGTCCCTCCTACGAGCAGTACTTC
CASSDGLAGGPSYEQYF
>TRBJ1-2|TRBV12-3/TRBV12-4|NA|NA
TGTGCCAGCAGTTTAGCAACACGGCCCTATGGCTACACCTTC
CASSLATRPYGYTF
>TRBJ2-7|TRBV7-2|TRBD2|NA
TGTGCCAGCAGCTTAGCATTACTAGCGGGAGCGGGCGAGCAGTACTTC
CASSLALLAGAGEQYF
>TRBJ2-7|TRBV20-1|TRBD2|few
TGCAGTGCTAGAGATTTGCGACTAGCGGGCGAGCAGTACTTC
CSARDLRLAGEQYF
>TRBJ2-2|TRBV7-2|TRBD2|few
TGTGCCAGCAGCTCGACTAGCGGGAGGGCAACCGGGGAGCTGTTTTTT
CASSSTSGRATGELFF
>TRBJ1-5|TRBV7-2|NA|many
TGTGCCAGCAGCCCTAGACTGAGCAATCAGCCCCAGCATTTT
CASSPRLSNQPQHF
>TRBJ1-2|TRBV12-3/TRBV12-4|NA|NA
TGTGCCAGCAGTTTTGGGGGCGGCGTCTATGGCTACACCTTC
CASSFGGGVYGYTF
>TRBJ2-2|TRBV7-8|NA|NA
TGTGCCAGCAGCGCATACAGGGCTCGGTCGTCCGGGGAGCTGTTTTTT
CASSAYRARSSGELFF